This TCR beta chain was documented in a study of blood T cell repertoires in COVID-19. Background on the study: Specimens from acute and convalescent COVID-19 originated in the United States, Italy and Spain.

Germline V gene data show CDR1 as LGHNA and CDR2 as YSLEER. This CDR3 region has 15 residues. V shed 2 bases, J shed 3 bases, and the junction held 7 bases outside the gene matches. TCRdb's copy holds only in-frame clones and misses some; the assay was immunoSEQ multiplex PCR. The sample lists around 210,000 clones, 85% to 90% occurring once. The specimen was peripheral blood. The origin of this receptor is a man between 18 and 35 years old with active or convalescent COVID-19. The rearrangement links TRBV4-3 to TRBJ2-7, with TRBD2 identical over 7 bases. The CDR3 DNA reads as TGCGCCAGCAGCCAAACGGGAGGAAATGGCTACGAGCAGTACTTC. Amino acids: CASSQTGGNGYEQYF.